This T cell receptor (beta chain) was recorded in a study of OX40 agonist ivuxolimab in advanced cancers. Study-level background: Ivuxolimab was an agonistic, fully human IgG2 monoclonal antibody directed against OX40 (CD134), a costimulatory receptor. Intravenous ivuxolimab was administered to patients every 2 weeks at six dose levels: 0.01, 0.1, 0.3, 1.5, 3 and 10 mg/kg. Of the approximately 50 dose-escalation patients, hepatocellular carcinoma was present in around 19, melanoma in approximately 15, renal cell carcinoma in 9 and head and neck cancer in 9. The dose-escalation cohort was around 84% male with a mean age of about 60 years, ranging from roughly 20 to 80. Prior anti-PD-1, anti-PD-L1 or anti-CTLA-4 therapy was permitted, and checkpoint inhibitors had been received by about 37% of dose-escalation patients. Partial responses were achieved by three dose-escalation patients, of whom one had hepatocellular carcinoma and two had cutaneous melanoma. Peripheral TCRbeta sequencing aimed to test whether ivuxolimab altered TCR sequence diversity and caused clonal T-cell expansion. The paper covers the monotherapy dose-escalation part of the phase I ivuxolimab trial, which included N ≈ 50 patients. The full study reports these points: Low levels of normalized T-cell clonal expansion were also seen in some nonresponding patients. After ivuxolimab, CD8+ T cells had more expanded clones than CD4+ T cells on average. At doses from 0.1 to 3.0 mg/kg, clonal expansion was seen in both CD4+ and CD8+ blood T cells between baseline and week 6. The antigen specificity of the clonally expanded peripheral T cells was not determined. In the 0.1-3.0 mg/kg groups, partial responders were among the patients with the lowest normalized peripheral clonal expansion, particularly in CD8+ T cells.

The trial excluded patients who had a history of autoimmune disease or who were on systemic immunosuppression. Peripheral blood for TCR sequencing was collected from all dose cohorts at baseline, on cycle 4 day 1, and on cycle 7 day 1. Samples were obtained from an open-label, multicenter, first-in-human phase I dose-escalation trial of ivuxolimab. The trial enrolled adults with locally advanced or metastatic head and neck squamous cell, hepatocellular, melanoma or renal cell carcinoma. Before TCR sequencing, CD4+ T cells and CD8+ T cells were sorted from peripheral blood as separate populations. In the case of this clone: Which antigen it targets is not known. No much larger clone exists at a distance of one base, and base qualities are not known.

Genomic DNA was extracted from sorted cells for sequencing of the TCRbeta CDR3 region. The immunoSEQ Assay was used to sequence the TCRbeta CDR3 regions. TCRdb holds this immuneACCESS table with in-frame rearrangements only. Some clones are missing; in checked studies, unresolved V genes explain under half, and the rest has no known cause. The table for this sample lists about 38,000 clones; 80% to 85% of them were counted only once. About 20% of the sample is taken by the ten largest. The starting material was CD4+ or CD8+ T cells sorted from blood, obtained in a trial of the OX40 agonist ivuxolimab. This receptor was identified in an adult with an advanced solid tumor such as melanoma, head and neck, liver or kidney cancer.

For the CDR3, the sequence is CASSLASWGTYGYTF. In nucleotide form, the sequence is TGTGCCAGCAGCTTGGCGAGTTGGGGAACCTATGGCTACACCTTC. In this chain, TRBV5-6 is recombined with TRBJ1-2; confidence is insufficient to name the D gene. V sheds 0 bases and J sheds 4 bases, leaving 13 bases between their ends. CDR1 and CDR2, looked up from the germline V gene, are SGHDT and YYEEEE. From the cysteine up to the phenylalanine, the CDR3 has a length of 15 residues. Solely the CDR3 DNA is kept, with 45 bases framed from the first base.